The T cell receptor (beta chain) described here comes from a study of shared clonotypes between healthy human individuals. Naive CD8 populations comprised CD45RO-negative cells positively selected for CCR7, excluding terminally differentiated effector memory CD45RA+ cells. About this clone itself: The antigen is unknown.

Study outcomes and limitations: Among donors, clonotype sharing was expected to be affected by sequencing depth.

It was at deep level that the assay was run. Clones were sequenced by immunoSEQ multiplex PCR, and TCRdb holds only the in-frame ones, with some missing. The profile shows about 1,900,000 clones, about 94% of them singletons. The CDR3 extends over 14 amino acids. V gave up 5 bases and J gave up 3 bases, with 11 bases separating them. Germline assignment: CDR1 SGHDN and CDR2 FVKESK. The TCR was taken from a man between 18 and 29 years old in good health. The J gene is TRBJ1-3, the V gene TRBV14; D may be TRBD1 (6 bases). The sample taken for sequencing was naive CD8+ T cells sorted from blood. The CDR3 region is CASSEGTFGNTIYF. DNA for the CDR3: TGTGCCAGCAGCGAAGGGACATTTGGAAACACCATATATTTT. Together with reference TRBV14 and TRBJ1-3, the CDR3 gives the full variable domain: EAGVTQFPSHSVIEKGQTVTLRCDPISGHDNLYWYRRVMGKEIKFLLHFVKESKQDESGMPNNRFLAERTGGTYSTLKVQPAELEDSGVYFCASSEGTFGNTIYFGEGSWLTVV.